A single sample gave rise to the 21 T cell receptor beta chains below, sequenced in a study of T cell clonality in common variable immunodeficiency. Using immunoSEQ multiplex PCR, the repertoire was profiled, and TCRdb retains in-frame clones only, with some absent. The record shows 35,000 or so clones for this sample, with no singletons present. Input material: peripheral blood mononuclear cells. These TCRs come from a person between 18 and 70 years old in good health.

This clone was found a few times. The CDR3 end is not reached by the read, which stops 3 residues before it; the germline J gene fills it in. The V gene is TRBV10-2, the J gene TRBJ1-6, with 8 bases lining up with TRBD1. V was pared by 7 bases and J by 10 bases, with 18 bases of the junction left unmatched. This CDR3 has 17 residues. In germline, CDR1 is WSHSY, CDR2 SAAADI. CDR3 DNA (partial): TGCGCCAGCACCCCGGGACAGGCCTTTACCCGTAGGTCACCC. Translation gives CASTPGQAFTRRSP. The whole CDR3 is CASTPGQAFTRRSPLHF.

This clone was picked up many times. From the germline J gene comes the end of the CDR3, since the read stops 3 residues before it. The V and J genes are TRBV2 and TRBJ1-1; 8 bases fit TRBD1. The J segment lost 6 bases and the V segment lost 2 bases, leaving 5 bases of the junction unmatched. There are 14 residues in the CDR3. Germline V gene lookup returns CDR1 SNHLY and CDR2 FYNNEI. The part of the CDR3 DNA that was read is TGTGCCAGCAGTGAATGGACAGGGATGTCTGAA. Protein: CASSEWTGMSE. The entire CDR3 is CASSEWTGMSEAFF.

This clone has more than one count but fewer than ten. The read is 3 residues too short to cover the CDR3 end, so that end is filled in from the germline J gene. The J gene is TRBJ1-6, the V gene TRBV7-8; TRBD1 matches at 7 bases. V gave up 3 bases and J gave up 7 bases; unmatched junction bases: 9. The CDR3 length is 16 residues. CDR1 and CDR2 (germline): SGHVS, FQNEAQ. The part of the CDR3 DNA that was read is TGTGCCAGCAGCTTCGAAAGGGGACAGTCGAATTCACCC. Its protein is CASSFERGQSNSP. The complete CDR3 sequence is CASSFERGQSNSPLHF.

By share of the sample, this clone is medium-sized. The DNA ends 3 residues before the CDR3 does, and the rest of the CDR3 is filled in from the germline J gene. The rearrangement links TRBV4-1 to TRBJ2-2, with 12 bases lining up with TRBD1. V shed 4 bases, J shed 2 bases, and the junction held 5 bases outside the gene matches. This CDR3 is 17 amino acids long. The germline V gene has CDR1 MGHRA and CDR2 YSYEKL. Incomplete CDR3 DNA: TGCGCCAGCAGCCTCCAGGGACAGGGGGCAAACACCGGGGAG. Its protein is CASSLQGQGANTGE. The complete CDR3 protein is CASSLQGQGANTGELFF.

This clone was picked up many times. Read coverage stops 3 residues before the CDR3 terminus; the germline J gene supplies the remainder. The chain recombines TRBV6-2 or TRBV6-3 with TRBJ1-5; 10 positions agree with TRBD1. In germline, CDR1 is MNHEY, CDR2 SVGEGT. The CDR3 covers 16 residues. Trimming cost V 5 bases and J 0 bases; bases outside gene matches: 4. CDR3 DNA, as far as it was read: TGTGCCAGCAGTCGGGACAGGGGATATAGCAATCAGCCC. Translation: CASSRDRGYSNQP. The full CDR3 is CASSRDRGYSNQPQHF.

This clone occurred many times. Read sequence stops 3 residues before the CDR3 end, and the germline J gene provides the missing end. This sequence joins TRBV29-1 and TRBJ2-7; no clear D gene. Per germline, CDR1 SQVTM and CDR2 ANQGSEA. The CDR3 consists of 11 residues. Trimming removed 4 bases from V and 4 bases from J, with 8 bases in between. The sequenced part of the CDR3 DNA is TGCAGCGTTGTAATCTCTTACGAG. Amino acid sequence: CSVVISYE. The whole CDR3 sequence reads CSVVISYEQYF.

This clone has ten or more counts. The read comes to an end 3 residues before the CDR3 does, leaving the germline J gene to fill in the end. This chain links TRBV7-9 with TRBJ2-3; no clear D. Germline-derived CDR1 and CDR2 are SEHNR and FQNEAQ (reference sequence). CDR3 size: 15 residues. Trimming cost V 5 bases and J 0 bases, with 12 bases left between them. CDR3: CASSQPGPSTDTQYF. Incomplete CDR3 DNA: TGTGCCAGCAGCCAACCAGGCCCCAGCACAGATACG.

This clone was seen ten or more times. The CDR3 bases that were read are TGTGCCAGCAGTTTCAGAGCGGGGGGGAATCTGCAAGAGACC. It translates to CASSFRAGGNLQET. The CDR3 reads in full as CASSFRAGGNLQETQYF. The chain carries TRBV12-3 or TRBV12-4 and TRBJ2-5, with 10 bases matching TRBD2. The observed sequence ends 3 residues before the CDR3 terminus, with the missing tail filled in from the germline J gene. There are 17 residues in the CDR3. The J segment lost 2 bases and the V segment lost 3 bases, leaving 9 bases of the junction unmatched.

This clone was found many times. The read ends 3 residues early relative to the CDR3; the germline J gene fills the gap. The chain links TRBV11-2 to TRBJ1-1; no reliable D call. V lost 3 bases and J 3 bases, leaving 11 bases between the germline ends. The CDR3 sequence is 14 residues long. Germline V gene lookup returns CDR1 SGHAT and CDR2 FQNNGV. The part of the CDR3 DNA that was read is TGTGCCAGCAGCTTTGGCAGGAAGGACACTGAA. It specifies CASSFGRKDTE. The entire CDR3 protein reads CASSFGRKDTEAFF.

This clone came up many times. Read data end 3 residues before the CDR3 end; the end is taken from the germline J gene. The V call is TRBV5-6, the J call TRBJ2-5; the match to TRBD2 covers 8 bases. Germline V gene data show CDR1 as SGHDT and CDR2 as YYEEEE. Trimming took 2 bases from V and 3 from J; bases not matched to a gene: 3. There are 14 residues in the CDR3. CDR3 protein: CASSFPGGKETQYF. Incomplete CDR3 DNA: TGTGCCAGCAGCTTCCCGGGGGGGAAAGAGACC.

This clone came up many times. The read ends 3 residues shy of where the CDR3 ends; the end is completed using the germline J gene. This chain links TRBV18 with TRBJ1-1, with a tentative D call TRBD1 (6 bases). Germline V gene sequence: CDR1 KGHSH, CDR2 LQKENI. Trimming took off 4 bases at V and 0 bases at J, with 9 bases between the two ends. The CDR3 runs to 14 residues. The CDR3 DNA, read in part, is TGTGCCAGCTCACAGACAGGCATGAACACTGAA. This translates into CASSQTGMNTE. The complete CDR3 protein is CASSQTGMNTEAFF.

This clone is medium-sized by share. The read ends 3 residues shy of where the CDR3 ends; the end is completed using the germline J gene. V usage is TRBV24-1 and J usage is TRBJ1-4; D may be TRBD1 (6 bases). Trimming left V 4 bases short and J 5 bases short, with 13 bases between. The CDR3 runs to 15 residues. CDR1 is KGHDR, CDR2 SFDVKD, per germline. The sequenced part of the CDR3 DNA is TGTGCCACCAGTGACCCCAAGACAGGAAATGAAAAA. Its translation: CATSDPKTGNEK. Given in full, the CDR3 is CATSDPKTGNEKLFF.

This clone was observed at least ten times. From the germline J gene comes the end of the CDR3, since the read stops 3 residues before it. The V and J genes are TRBV2 and TRBJ1-1; the match to TRBD1 covers 10 bases. Germline trimming cut 6 bases from V and 4 bases from J; bases unmatched to any gene: 2. CDR3 size: 13 residues. Germline assignment: CDR1 SNHLY and CDR2 FYNNEI. This chain's CDR3 is CASRGQGLTEAFF. The CDR3 bases that were read are TGTGCCAGCAGGGGACAGGGGCTCACTGAA.

There are many counts of this clone. CDR3: CASSPLTGITDTQYF. The part of the CDR3 DNA that was read is TGTGCCAGCTCACCTCTTACAGGGATCACAGATACG. The rearrangement uses TRBV18 and TRBJ2-3; TRBD1 might be the D (6 bases). The read ends 3 residues before the CDR3 terminus; that terminus is restored from the germline J gene. Germline-derived CDR1 and CDR2 are KGHSH and LQKENI. Trimming stripped 3 bases from V and 2 bases from J, with 12 bases between. The length of the CDR3 is 15 residues.

This clone was observed at least ten times. The read comes to an end 3 residues before the CDR3 does, leaving the germline J gene to fill in the end. The gene calls are TRBV19 and TRBJ2-3; a possible D gene is TRBD1 (6 bases). The CDR3 is made up of 15 amino acids. Germline V gene data show CDR1 as LNHDA and CDR2 as SQIVND (reference sequence). Trimming cost V 6 bases and J 4 bases, with 17 bases left between them. The DNA read from the CDR3 is TGTGCCAGTAGCCTCGACAGGTTGACAGCAGATACG. Its protein is CASSLDRLTADT. The complete CDR3 protein is CASSLDRLTADTQYF.

This clone was counted ten times or more. The DNA ends 3 residues before the CDR3 does, and the rest of the CDR3 is filled in from the germline J gene. The chain recombines TRBV2 with TRBJ1-2, with no clear D. Germline values: CDR1 SNHLY, CDR2 FYNNEI. V was pared by 8 bases and J by 1 base, with 11 bases between. The CDR3 has 13 amino acids. The covered CDR3 bases are TGTGCCAGCGTTCGAGGGCTTAACTATGGC. Encoded protein: CASVRGLNYG. The entire CDR3 is CASVRGLNYGYTF.

This clone has at least ten counts. The CDR3 end is not reached by the read, which stops 3 residues before it; the germline J gene fills it in. The V gene is TRBV19, the J gene TRBJ1-1; a weak D match, TRBD1 (5 bases). The CDR3 has 14 residues. Germline lookup yields CDR1 LNHDA and CDR2 SQIVND (reference sequence). The V gene lost 9 bases and the J gene lost 4 bases, with 18 bases spanning the gap. CDR3 residues: CASQTEGRTTEAFF. The covered CDR3 bases are TGTGCCAGCCAGACAGAGGGAAGGACCACTGAA.

This clone was seen ten or more times. The read halts 3 residues ahead of the CDR3 end, with the missing end drawn from the germline J gene. V is TRBV6-2 or TRBV6-3 and J is TRBJ2-7; TRBD2 aligns across 14 bases. V gave up 7 bases and J gave up 1 base; unmatched junction bases: 9. Germline CDR1 is MNHEY and CDR2 is SVGEGT. CDR3 length: 17 residues. The sequenced CDR3 bases are TGTGCCAGCACTCTACCGGGACTAGCGGGGGCATCCTACGAG. Translating it yields CASTLPGLAGASYE. From start to end, the CDR3 is CASTLPGLAGASYEQYF.

This clone occurred many times. The missing CDR3 end, 3 residues past where the read stops, is filled in from the germline J gene. The rearrangement joins TRBV6-4 to TRBJ1-2; 7 nucleotides line up with TRBD1. CDR1 and CDR2 (germline): MRHNA, SNTAGT. J gave up 4 bases and V 3 bases, and 8 bases lay outside the gene matches. The CDR3 is 15 residues long. The CDR3 here is CASSERAGGGYGYTF. CDR3 bases read: TGTGCCAGCAGTGAGAGGGCAGGGGGAGGCTATGGC.

This clone was observed many times. The same CDR3 also results from other DNA sequences found in this sample. The covered CDR3 bases are TGTGCCTGGAGTTCCCACACGGACAGCTATGGC. Translation: CAWSSHTDSYG. The CDR3 as a whole reads CAWSSHTDSYGYTF. The gene calls are TRBV30 and TRBJ1-2; D may be TRBD1 (6 bases). The observed sequence ends 3 residues before the CDR3 terminus, with the missing tail filled in from the germline J gene. This CDR3 contains 14 residues. Trimming took off 2 bases at V and 4 bases at J, with 14 bases between the two ends. Germline V gene data show CDR1 as GTSNPN and CDR2 as SVGIG (reference sequence).

This clone was seen many times. Read sequence stops 3 residues before the CDR3 end, and the germline J gene provides the missing end. The chain has TRBV20-1 and TRBJ1-1; the D gene is possibly TRBD1 (5 bases). Trimming cost V 3 bases and J 7 bases, with 12 bases left between them. The CDR3 loop spans 12 amino acids. Germline CDR1 and CDR2: DFQATT and SNEGSKA (reference sequence). The part of the CDR3 DNA that was read is TGCAGTGCTAGGCGGGGGAGAGATGAA. The encoded protein is CSARRGRDE. The whole CDR3 reads CSARRGRDEAFF.